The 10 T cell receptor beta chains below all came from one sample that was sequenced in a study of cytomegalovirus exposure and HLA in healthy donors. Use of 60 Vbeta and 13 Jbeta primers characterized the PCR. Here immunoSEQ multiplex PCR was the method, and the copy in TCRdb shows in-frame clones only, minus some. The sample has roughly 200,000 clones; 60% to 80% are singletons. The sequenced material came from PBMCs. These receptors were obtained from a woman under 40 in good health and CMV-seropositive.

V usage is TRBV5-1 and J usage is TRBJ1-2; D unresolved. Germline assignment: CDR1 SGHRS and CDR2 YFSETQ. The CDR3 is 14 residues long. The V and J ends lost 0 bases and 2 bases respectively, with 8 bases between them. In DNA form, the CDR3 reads TGCGCCAGCAGCTTGGGTTTCCAGAACTATGGCTACACCTTC. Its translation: CASSLGFQNYGYTF.

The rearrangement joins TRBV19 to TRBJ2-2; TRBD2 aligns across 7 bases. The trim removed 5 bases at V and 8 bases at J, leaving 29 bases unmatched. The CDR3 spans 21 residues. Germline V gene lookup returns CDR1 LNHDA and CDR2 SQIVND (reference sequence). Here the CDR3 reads CASSYPARISGGSPSQGELFF. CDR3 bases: TGTGCCAGTAGTTACCCAGCAAGGATATCCGGCGGGAGCCCTAGTCAAGGGGAGCTGTTTTTT. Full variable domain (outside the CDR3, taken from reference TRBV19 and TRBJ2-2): DGGITQSPKYLFRKEGQNVTLSCEQNLNHDAMYWYRQDPGQGLRLIYYSQIVNDFQKGDIAEGYSVSREKKESFPLTVTSAQKNPTAFYLCASSYPARISGGSPSQGELFFGEGSRLTVL.

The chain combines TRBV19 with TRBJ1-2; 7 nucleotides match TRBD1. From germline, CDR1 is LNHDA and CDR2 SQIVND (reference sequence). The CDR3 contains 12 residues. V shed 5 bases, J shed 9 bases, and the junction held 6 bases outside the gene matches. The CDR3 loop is CASSHRDSRYTF. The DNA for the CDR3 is TGTGCCAGTAGTCACCGGGACAGCCGCTACACCTTC.

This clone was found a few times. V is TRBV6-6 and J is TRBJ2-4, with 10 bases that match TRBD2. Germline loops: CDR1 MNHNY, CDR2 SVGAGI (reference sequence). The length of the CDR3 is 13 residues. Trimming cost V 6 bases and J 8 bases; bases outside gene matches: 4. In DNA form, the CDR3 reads TGTGCCAGCAGAAGGCTAGCGGGAGACATTCAGTACTTC. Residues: CASRRLAGDIQYF.

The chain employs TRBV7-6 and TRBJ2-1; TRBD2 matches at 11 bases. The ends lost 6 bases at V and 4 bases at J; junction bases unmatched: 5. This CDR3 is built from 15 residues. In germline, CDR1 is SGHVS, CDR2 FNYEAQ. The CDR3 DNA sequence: TGTGCCAGCAGATCTAGCGGGAGGCCGTACAATGAGCAGTTCTTC. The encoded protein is CASRSSGRPYNEQFF.

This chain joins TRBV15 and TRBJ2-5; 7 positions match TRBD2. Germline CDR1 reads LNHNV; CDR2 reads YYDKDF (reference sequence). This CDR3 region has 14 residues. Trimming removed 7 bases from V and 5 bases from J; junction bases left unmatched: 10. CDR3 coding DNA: TGTGCCACCACCCCACGGGGGAGGGAGGAGACCCAGTACTTC. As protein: CATTPRGREETQYF. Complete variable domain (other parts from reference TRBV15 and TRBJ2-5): DAMVIQNPRYQVTQFGKPVTLSCSQTLNHNVMYWYQQKSSQAPKLLFHYYDKDFNNEADTPDNFQSRRPNTSFCFLDIRSPGLGDTAMYLCATTPRGREETQYFGPGTRLLVL.

In DNA, the CDR3 is TGCAGCGTTGGCGAGGGCCATGGGCTTGGAGGCTACACCTTC. This gives the protein CSVGEGHGLGGYTF. The rearrangement joins TRBV29-1 to TRBJ1-2; D ambiguous. Deletions cut 4 bases from V and 8 bases from J, with 20 bases between. The length of the CDR3 is 14 residues. Germline V gene lookup returns CDR1 SQVTM and CDR2 ANQGSEA.

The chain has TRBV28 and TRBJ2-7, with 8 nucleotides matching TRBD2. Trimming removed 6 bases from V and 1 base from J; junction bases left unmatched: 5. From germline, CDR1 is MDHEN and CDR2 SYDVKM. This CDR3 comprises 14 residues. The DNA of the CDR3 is TGTGCCAGCAGCCCACTAGCGGCTTCCTACGAGCAGTACTTC. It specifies CASSPLAASYEQYF.

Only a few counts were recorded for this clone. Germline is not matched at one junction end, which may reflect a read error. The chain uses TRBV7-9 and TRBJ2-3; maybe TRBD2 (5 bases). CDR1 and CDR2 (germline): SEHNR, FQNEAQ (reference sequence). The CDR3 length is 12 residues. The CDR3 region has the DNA TGTTCCAGCAGCCCGGACTCCTCCCCGCAGTATTTT. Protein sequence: CSSSPDSSPQYF.

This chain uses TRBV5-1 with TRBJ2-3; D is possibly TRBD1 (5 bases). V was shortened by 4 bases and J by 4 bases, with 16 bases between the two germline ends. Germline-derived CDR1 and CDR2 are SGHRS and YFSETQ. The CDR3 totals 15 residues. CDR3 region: CASSRGRIPPDTQYF. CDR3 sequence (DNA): TGCGCCAGCAGCAGGGGTAGGATACCCCCAGATACGCAGTATTTT.